The following is a TCR beta chain sequence with its context. Vbeta (60) and Jbeta (13) primers were used in the PCR. Profiled with immunoSEQ multiplex PCR; TCRdb holds only in-frame clones, not every one. The data contain more than 95,000 clones, around 78% of them singletons. The data were obtained in a study of cytomegalovirus exposure and HLA in healthy donors. The junction had 3 bases not matched to a gene; V was cut back by 1 base and J by 6 bases. This CDR3 has 14 residues. In germline, CDR1 is SEHNR, CDR2 FQNEAQ (reference sequence). The TCR sequence derives from a woman in her thirties or forties in good health and CMV-seronegative. Sequencing input: PBMCs. The rearrangement links TRBV7-9 to TRBJ2-3; 8 bases match TRBD2. DNA for the CDR3: TGTGCCAGCAGCTTAGGAGCGGGAGCCGATACGCAGTATTTT. As protein: CASSLGAGADTQYF.